This is a list of T cell receptor beta chains from one sample in a study of blood T cell repertoires in COVID-19. Data came from immunoSEQ multiplex PCR; TCRdb stores just in-frame clones and leaves some out. The sample lists some 200,000 clones, nearly 80% occurring once. Sequenced input: peripheral blood. Receptors were obtained from a woman aged 70-85 years with acute or convalescent COVID-19. Both conserved end residues are part of each CDR3. The D gene is left open where the match is weak. Clone sizes are given selectively: once, few, many, or a class where the clone is expanded.

v_call	j_call	d_call	clone_size	cdr3_aa	cdr3_nt
TRBV11-1	TRBJ1-1	NA	few	CASSSLTEAFF	TGTGCCAGCAGCTCCCTGACTGAAGCTTTCTTT
TRBV6-6	TRBJ2-2	NA	NA	CASSSYITTGELFF	TGTGCCAGCAGTTCCTATATTACTACCGGGGAGCTGTTTTTT
TRBV28	TRBJ2-7	NA	few	CASSLAGAPPYEQYF	TGTGCCAGCAGTTTAGCGGGGGCCCCACCCTACGAGCAGTACTTC
TRBV30	TRBJ2-1	TRBD2	NA	CAWSAYPPGLGSYNEQFF	TGTGCCTGGAGTGCCTACCCCCCGGGACTAGGCTCCTACAATGAGCAGTTCTTC
TRBV5-5	TRBJ2-1	NA	NA	CASSLEQGSYNEQFF	TGTGCCAGCAGCTTGGAACAGGGCTCCTACAATGAGCAGTTCTTC
TRBV4-1	TRBJ2-2	TRBD2	NA	CASSPLAGGHTGELFF	TGCGCCAGCAGCCCGCTAGCGGGAGGGCACACCGGGGAGCTGTTTTTT
TRBV5-4	TRBJ2-7	TRBD2	NA	CASRPGLVENYEQYF	TGTGCCAGCAGGCCCGGACTAGTGGAAAACTACGAGCAGTACTTC
TRBV10-3	TRBJ1-2	TRBD1	NA	CAISGRGQGGSQYGYTF	TGTGCCATCAGTGGGAGAGGACAGGGAGGATCCCAATATGGCTACACCTTC
TRBV7-3	TRBJ2-1	TRBD2	NA	CASSGGTGTSGRAMQFF	TGTGCCAGCAGCGGAGGGACAGGGACTAGCGGGAGGGCCATGCAGTTCTTC
TRBV30	TRBJ2-1	TRBD2	NA	CAAGGWRNEQFF	TGTGCGGCGGGAGGATGGAGGAATGAGCAGTTCTTC
TRBV24-1	TRBJ2-2	NA	NA	CATSQGPGELFF	TGTGCCACCAGCCAGGGTCCCGGGGAGCTGTTTTTT
TRBV10-3	TRBJ1-5	TRBD1	NA	CAISESKQGAEGQPQHF	TGTGCCATCAGTGAGTCCAAACAGGGGGCAGAGGGTCAGCCCCAGCATTTT
TRBV4-2	TRBJ2-7	TRBD2	few	CASSQVFASGTYEQYF	TGTGCCAGCAGCCAAGTCTTTGCTAGCGGGACCTACGAGCAGTACTTC
TRBV21-1	TRBJ2-7	NA	NA	CASSTRPGTSGTYEQYF	TGTGCCAGCAGCACCCGACCAGGGACTAGCGGGACGTACGAGCAGTACTTC
TRBV6-5	TRBJ2-7	TRBD2	NA	CASSYEASGRAEQYF	TGTGCCAGCAGTTACGAGGCTAGCGGGAGGGCCGAGCAGTACTTC
TRBV12-3/TRBV12-4	TRBJ2-3	NA	NA	CASRYSSTDTQYF	TGTGCCAGCAGGTACAGCAGCACAGATACGCAGTATTTT
TRBV21-1	TRBJ2-1	NA	NA	CASSEMGRGRAYNEQFF	TGTGCCAGCAGCGAAATGGGCCGCGGGAGGGCCTACAATGAGCAGTTCTTC
TRBV19	TRBJ2-5	NA	NA	CASSFLASETQYF	TGTGCCAGTAGTTTTCTAGCGTCGGAGACCCAGTACTTC
TRBV29-1	TRBJ2-2	TRBD2	NA	CSVELAVAGAANTGELFF	TGCAGCGTTGAACTTGCGGTAGCGGGAGCCGCGAACACCGGGGAGCTGTTTTTT
TRBV6-5	TRBJ1-1	TRBD1	NA	CASSMHRGNTEAFF	TGTGCCAGCAGTATGCACAGGGGGAACACTGAAGCTTTCTTT
TRBV2	TRBJ2-2	TRBD2	NA	CASKKREWDTGELFF	TGTGCCAGCAAAAAGCGGGAGTGGGACACCGGGGAGCTGTTTTTT
TRBV30	TRBJ1-3	NA	NA	CAWRPQGPISGNTIYF	TGTGCCTGGAGACCACAGGGCCCAATCTCTGGAAACACCATATATTTT
TRBV2	TRBJ1-1	NA	NA	CASSREGSTEAFF	TGTGCCAGCAGCAGGGAAGGCAGCACTGAAGCTTTCTTT
TRBV4-2	TRBJ2-7	TRBD1	NA	CASSTQDRGRYEQYF	TGTGCCAGCAGCACTCAGGACAGGGGTCGGTACGAGCAGTACTTC
TRBV5-5	TRBJ2-1	NA	NA	CASSMSPTSLTYNEQFF	TGTGCCAGCAGCATGTCCCCAACTAGTTTAACCTACAATGAGCAGTTCTTC
TRBV7-9	TRBJ1-4	TRBD1	once	CASSLDRGNEKLFF	TGTGCCAGCAGCTTAGACAGGGGCAATGAAAAACTGTTTTTT
TRBV4-2	TRBJ2-7	TRBD1	once	CASSQDLRGQFYEQYF	TGTGCCAGCAGCCAAGATTTACGGGGACAGTTCTACGAGCAGTACTTC